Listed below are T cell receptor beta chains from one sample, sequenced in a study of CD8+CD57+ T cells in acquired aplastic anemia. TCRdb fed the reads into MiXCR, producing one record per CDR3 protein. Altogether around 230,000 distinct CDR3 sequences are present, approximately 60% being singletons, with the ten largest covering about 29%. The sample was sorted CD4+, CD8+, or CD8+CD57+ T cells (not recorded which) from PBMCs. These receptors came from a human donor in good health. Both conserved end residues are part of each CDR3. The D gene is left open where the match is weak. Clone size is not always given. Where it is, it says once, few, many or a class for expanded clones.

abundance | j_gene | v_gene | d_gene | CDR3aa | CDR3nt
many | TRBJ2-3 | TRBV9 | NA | CASSVGADTQYF | TGTGCCAGCAGCGTAGGTGCAGATACGCAGTATTTT
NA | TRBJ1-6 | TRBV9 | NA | CASSVGSSVGVSPLHF | TGTGCCAGCAGCGTAGGAAGCAGTGTAGGGGTTTCACCCCTCCACTTT
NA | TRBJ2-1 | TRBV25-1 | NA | CASSYESSYNEQFF | TGTGCCAGCAGTTACGAGAGCTCCTACAATGAGCAGTTCTTC
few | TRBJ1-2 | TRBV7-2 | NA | CASSQFSTVIGPYGYTF | TGTGCCAGCAGCCAATTCTCCACGGTAATTGGCCCCTATGGCTACACCTTC
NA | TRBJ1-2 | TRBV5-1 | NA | CASSFLQGRERGYTF | TGCGCCAGCAGCTTTCTGCAGGGGCGGGAAAGGGGCTACACCTTC
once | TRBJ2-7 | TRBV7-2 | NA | CASSQGGELYF | TGTGCCAGCAGCCAAGGGGGGGAGCTGTACTTC
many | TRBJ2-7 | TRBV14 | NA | CASSQVAGSYEQYF | TGTGCCAGCAGCCAAGTCGCAGGGTCCTACGAGCAGTACTTC
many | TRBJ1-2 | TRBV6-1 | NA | CASSYLEGVAYGYTF | TGTGCCAGCAGTTACCTCGAGGGGGTGGCCTATGGCTACACCTTC
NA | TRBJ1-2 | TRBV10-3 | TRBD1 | CAISEQQGGGGYTF | TGTGCCATCAGTGAGCAACAGGGGGGAGGTGGCTACACCTTC
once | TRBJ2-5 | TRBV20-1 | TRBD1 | CSAARQGKETQYF | TGCAGTGCTGCCAGACAGGGTAAAGAGACCCAGTACTTC
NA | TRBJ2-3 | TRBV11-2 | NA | CASSLGTRTDTQYF | TGTGCCAGCAGCTTGGGGACTCGCACAGATACGCAGTATTTT
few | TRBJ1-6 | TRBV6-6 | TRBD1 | CASSPTGRGSPLHF | TGTGCCAGCAGTCCGACAGGGAGAGGTTCACCCCTCCACTTT
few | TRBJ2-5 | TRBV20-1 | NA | CSVAEATQYF | TGCAGTGTTGCCGAGGCGACCCAGTACTTC
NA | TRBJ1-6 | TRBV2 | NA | CASSRDTDNSPLHF | TGTGCCAGCAGTCGGGACACCGATAATTCACCCCTCCACTTT
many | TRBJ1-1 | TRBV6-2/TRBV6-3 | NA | CASSPIWTERNTEAFF | TGTGCCAGCAGCCCTATATGGACAGAGAGGAACACTGAAGCTTTCTTT
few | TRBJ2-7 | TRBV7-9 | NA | CASSSEPTFYEQYF | TGTGCCAGCAGCTCAGAGCCTACGTTCTACGAGCAGTACTTC
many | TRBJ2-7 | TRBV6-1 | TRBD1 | CASSEGHRGLGGEQYF | TGTGCCAGCAGTGAAGGCCACAGGGGGCTGGGCGGCGAGCAGTACTTC
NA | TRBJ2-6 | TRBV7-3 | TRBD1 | CASSLQGTASGANVLTF | TGTGCCAGCAGCCTCCAGGGGACAGCTTCTGGGGCCAACGTCCTGACTTTC
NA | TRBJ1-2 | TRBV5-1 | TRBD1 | CASSLGAGGANYGYTF | TGCGCCAGCAGCTTGGGGGCAGGGGGTGCCAACTATGGCTACACCTTC
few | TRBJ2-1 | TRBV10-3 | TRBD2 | CAISETSGGKSYNEQFF | TGTGCCATCAGTGAGACTAGCGGGGGGAAGTCCTACAATGAGCAGTTCTTC
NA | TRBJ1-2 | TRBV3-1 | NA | CASSQATNGYTF | TGTGCCAGCAGCCAAGCCACAAATGGCTACACCTTC
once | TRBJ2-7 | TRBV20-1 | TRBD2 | CSATGEGTGRTSAIYEQYF | TGCAGTGCTACTGGTGAGGGCACAGGGCGGACTAGCGCTATCTACGAGCAGTACTTC
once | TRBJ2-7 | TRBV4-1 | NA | CASSRRDSNEQYF | TGCGCCAGCAGCCGCCGGGACTCGAACGAGCAGTACTTC
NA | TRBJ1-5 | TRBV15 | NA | CATSRDWGRKNQPQHF | TGTGCCACCAGCAGAGATTGGGGCAGGAAAAATCAGCCCCAGCATTTT